The source of this T cell receptor (beta chain) is a study of blood T cell repertoires in COVID-19. The wider study: Samples of COVID-19 (acute and convalescent) were obtained from the United States, Italy and Spain.

CDR3 length: 14 amino acids. V lost 7 bases and J 0 bases, leaving 13 bases between the germline ends. Germline-derived CDR1 and CDR2 are SGHNT and YYREEE (reference sequence). Measured with immunoSEQ multiplex PCR; TCRdb has only the in-frame clones, and not every one. The sample records approximately 250,000 clones, more than 85% being singletons. This clone has more than one count but fewer than ten. The V gene is TRBV5-4, the J gene TRBJ1-1; TRBD1 is a possible D gene (5 bases). Input material: PBMCs or T cells enriched from blood (not recorded which). The TCR comes from a man aged 40-49 years who had been exposed to COVID-19. The CDR3 protein is CASGTGLMNTEAFF. The CDR3 bases are TGTGCCAGCGGAACAGGCCTCATGAACACTGAAGCTTTCTTT.